The 32 T cell receptor beta chains below all came from one sample that was sequenced in a study of T cells after yellow fever vaccination. MiXCR, applied by TCRdb to the 5' RACE reads, yields one record per CDR3 protein. Of about 340,000 distinct CDR3 sequences listed, under 5% are singletons. This specimen was PBMCs, taken 5 days after the yellow fever booster vaccination. All receptors come from a man younger than 35 who received the YFV17D yellow fever vaccine.

This clonotype was observed a handful of times. The chain couples TRBV25-1 to TRBJ2-7; a weak D match, TRBD1 (6 bases). CDR1 is MGHDK and CDR2 is SYGVNS in the germline V gene. There are 13 residues in the CDR3. Between the trimmed V and J ends, which lost 3 bases and 6 bases, there was a span of 12 bases. The CDR3 loop is CASSDGGRVEQYF. The CDR3 coding sequence is TGTGCCAGCAGTGATGGGGGCAGGGTCGAGCAGTACTTC.

This clonotype has a count of ten or more. The rearrangement uses TRBV4-3 and TRBJ2-3; 9 bases line up with TRBD1. CDR1 LGHNA and CDR2 YSLEER come from the germline V gene. Losses at the gene ends were 1 base for V and 6 bases for J; bases not matched to a gene: 2. The CDR3 extends over 14 amino acids. The CDR3, as DNA: TGCGCCAGCAGCCAAGGACAGGGGGGCGATACGCAGTATTTT. Translated: CASSQGQGGDTQYF.

This clonotype was observed many times. This chain uses TRBV24-1 with TRBJ1-5; D is undetermined. In germline, CDR1 is KGHDR, CDR2 SFDVKD. V lost 10 bases, J lost 2 bases, and 14 bases lay in between. The CDR3 sequence is 14 residues long. The CDR3 DNA is TGTGCCACTGCCAAGGGAGGAGGCAATCAGCCCCAGCATTTT. It specifies CATAKGGGNQPQHF.

The chain uses TRBV5-1 and TRBJ2-3; 9 nucleotides align to TRBD2. J gave up 4 bases and V 1 base, and 19 bases lay outside the gene matches. The germline CDR1 and CDR2 sequences are SGHRS and YFSETQ. There are 20 residues in the CDR3. CDR3: CASSLIGLAGSAGRADTQYF. The DNA of the CDR3 is TGCGCCAGCAGCTTGATTGGGCTAGCGGGGTCGGCGGGGAGAGCAGATACGCAGTATTTT.

The gene calls are TRBV29-1 and TRBJ1-1; weak D call: TRBD1 (6 bases). This CDR3 is built from 17 residues. From germline, CDR1 is SQVTM and CDR2 ANQGSEA. The V and J ends lost 1 base and 0 bases respectively, with 18 bases between them. The CDR3: CSVEGRGVRGVNTEAFF. CDR3 coding DNA: TGCAGCGTTGAAGGAAGGGGGGTCAGGGGAGTGAACACTGAAGCTTTCTTT.

The chain uses TRBV10-3 and TRBJ1-1; D is uncertain. Germline V gene data show CDR1 as ENHRY and CDR2 as SYGVKD. V lost 0 bases, J lost 6 bases, and 5 bases lay in between. This CDR3 is built from 12 residues. CDR3 sequence: CAISESWAEAFF. The CDR3 DNA is TGTGCCATCAGTGAGTCTTGGGCTGAAGCTTTCTTT.

Many counts were recorded for this clonotype. The chain couples TRBV7-9 to TRBJ2-3; no firm D call. V lost 5 bases, J lost 3 bases, and 15 bases lay in between. This CDR3 spans 15 amino acids. Germline CDR1 reads SEHNR; CDR2 reads FQNEAQ (reference sequence). CDR3 loop: CASSPLTSFTDTQYF. CDR3 nucleotide sequence: TGTGCCAGCAGCCCCCTTACTTCGTTTACAGATACGCAGTATTTT.

This clonotype appeared a few times. The CDR3 sequence: CASSQVERDEQFF. The CDR3 region has the DNA TGCGCCAGCAGCCAAGTGGAAAGGGATGAGCAGTTCTTC. This chain uses TRBV4-3 with TRBJ2-1; D is uncertain. The V gene's germline CDR1 is LGHNA and CDR2 YSLEER. The V and J ends lost 1 base and 8 bases respectively, with 9 bases between them. The CDR3 has 13 residues.

Many counts were recorded for this clonotype. The V call is TRBV5-1, the J call TRBJ1-1; D is unresolved. The CDR3 is made up of 16 amino acids. The V gene lost 2 bases and the J gene lost 4 bases, with 18 bases spanning the gap. The germline gives CDR1 SGHRS, CDR2 YFSETQ. In DNA form, the CDR3 reads TGCGCCAGCAGCTTTATATCGGGTGGTTGGGGCACTGAAGCTTTCTTT. It is translated as CASSFISGGWGTEAFF. Full variable domain (rest looked up from reference TRBV5-1 and TRBJ1-1): KAGVTQTPRYLIKTRGQQVTLSCSPISGHRSVSWYQQTPGQGLQFLFEYFSETQRNKGNFPGRFSGRQFSNSRSEMNVSTLELGDSALYLCASSFISGGWGTEAFFGQGTRLTVV.

The chain combines TRBV12-3 or TRBV12-4 with TRBJ1-1; a weak D match, TRBD1 (5 bases). The CDR3 length is 14 residues. Trimming stripped 7 bases from V and 5 bases from J, with 17 bases between. The CDR3, as DNA: TGTGCCAGCATTCGGGGCGTGGGGGATACTGAAGCTTTCTTT. This codes for CASIRGVGDTEAFF.

The chain carries TRBV15 and TRBJ1-1; D is ambiguous. This CDR3 contains 16 residues. Per germline, CDR1 LNHNV and CDR2 YYDKDF (reference sequence). The V end was cut by 4 bases, the J end by 1 base, with 16 bases between. The CDR3 spells CATSKNMGLRNTEAFF. DNA for the CDR3: TGTGCCACCAGCAAAAATATGGGCTTAAGGAACACTGAAGCTTTCTTT.

This clonotype was recorded a few times. The genes are TRBV9 and TRBJ2-5; 7 bases match TRBD1. Trimming cost V 4 bases and J 4 bases; bases outside gene matches: 7. The germline gives CDR1 SGDLS, CDR2 YYNGEE. CDR3 length: 14 residues. The CDR3 reads CASSLDRVGETQYF. The CDR3 DNA reads as TGTGCCAGCAGCTTAGACAGGGTAGGAGAGACCCAGTACTTC. Filled out from reference TRBV9 and TRBJ2-5, the complete variable domain reads DSGVTQTPKHLITATGQRVTLRCSPRSGDLSVYWYQQSLDQGLQFLIQYYNGEERAKGNILERFSAQQFPDLHSELNLSSLELGDSALYFCASSLDRVGETQYFGPGTRLLVL.

This clonotype was picked up many times. The chain carries TRBV7-3 and TRBJ1-2; a possible D gene is TRBD1 (5 bases). From germline, CDR1 is SGHTA and CDR2 FQGTGA. The V and J ends lost 4 bases and 4 bases respectively, with 13 bases between them. The CDR3 is made up of 14 amino acids. The CDR3 DNA reads TGTGCCAGCAGCTCCGCTCCGGGGGGCTATGGCTACACCTTC. Its translation: CASSSAPGGYGYTF.

This clonotype was seen only a few times. This chain links TRBV5-1 with TRBJ2-7; weak D call: TRBD1 (5 bases). Germline V gives CDR1 SGHRS, CDR2 YFSETQ. V was shortened by 4 bases and J by 2 bases, with 19 bases between the two germline ends. The CDR3 has 16 residues. Here the CDR3 reads CASSASPPDNPYEQYF. CDR3 coding DNA: TGCGCCAGCAGCGCCTCACCCCCGGACAACCCCTACGAGCAGTACTTC. The full variable domain, rest sourced from reference TRBV5-1 and TRBJ2-7, is KAGVTQTPRYLIKTRGQQVTLSCSPISGHRSVSWYQQTPGQGLQFLFEYFSETQRNKGNFPGRFSGRQFSNSRSEMNVSTLELGDSALYLCASSASPPDNPYEQYFGPGTRLTVT.

The chain carries TRBV18 and TRBJ2-7, with TRBD1 matching 7 bases. Germline V gene data show CDR1 as KGHSH and CDR2 as LQKENI. CDR3 length: 14 residues. J lost 2 bases, V lost 3 bases, and 4 bases had no gene match. CDR3 in amino acids: CASSPRQGTYEQYV. Written as DNA, the CDR3 is TGTGCCAGCTCACCTAGACAGGGAACCTACGAGCAGTACGTC.

The chain links TRBV12-3 or TRBV12-4 to TRBJ2-3; no clear D gene. V was trimmed by 8 bases and J by 2 bases, leaving 26 bases between them. The CDR3 totals 18 residues. In nucleotides, the CDR3 is TGTGCCAGCCTCCCCTTATTGCTGACTGCCGACCCCACAGATACGCAGTATTTT. Translation gives CASLPLLLTADPTDTQYF.

V and J are TRBV29-1 and TRBJ2-7; weak D call: TRBD2 (6 bases). CDR3 size: 12 residues. Germline V gives CDR1 SQVTM, CDR2 ANQGSEA. V lost 8 bases and J lost 3, with 14 bases in between. The CDR3 here is CSTRDSGYEQYF. The CDR3 nucleotides are TGCAGCACCCGGGACTCTGGCTACGAGCAGTACTTC.

This clonotype occurred a few times. The V gene is TRBV18, the J gene TRBJ2-3; weak D call: TRBD2 (5 bases). CDR1 is KGHSH and CDR2 is LQKENI in the germline V gene. V dropped 6 bases and J dropped 5 bases, with 12 bases sitting between them. The CDR3 extends over 13 amino acids. The CDR3 coding sequence is TGTGCCAGCTCGCCGTCGGGGAGAGATACGCAGTATTTT. Protein sequence: CASSPSGRDTQYF. The whole variable domain, filled in from reference TRBV18 and TRBJ2-3, reads NAGVMQNPRHLVRRRGQEARLRCSPMKGHSHVYWYRQLPEEGLKFMVYLQKENIIDESGMPKERFSAEFPKEGPSILRIQQVVRGDSAAYFCASSPSGRDTQYFGPGTRLTVL.

This clonotype showed up just a few times. The rearrangement links TRBV6-6 to TRBJ2-1, with 9 bases matching TRBD2. This CDR3 comprises 14 residues. With 1 base clipped from V and 8 bases from J, the junction kept 3 bases outside the gene matches. The germline V gene encodes CDR1 MNHNY and CDR2 SVGAGI (reference sequence). The CDR3 protein is CASSYFRTSDEQFF. CDR3 nucleotides: TGTGCCAGCAGTTACTTCCGGACTAGCGATGAGCAGTTCTTC.

Many counts were recorded for this clonotype. The gene calls are TRBV20-1 and TRBJ2-5; D uncertain. Germline V gene sequence: CDR1 DFQATT, CDR2 SNEGSKA (reference sequence). Deletions cut 2 bases from V and 4 bases from J, with 2 bases between. The CDR3 has 10 amino acids. The CDR3 DNA sequence: TGCAGTGCTAGATTAGAGACCCAGTACTTC. This codes for CSARLETQYF.

This clonotype was recorded at least ten times. The gene calls are TRBV7-9 and TRBJ2-4; 9 nucleotides line up with TRBD1. The CDR3 runs 12 residues. Germline V lookup: CDR1 SEHNR, CDR2 FQNEAQ (reference sequence). Trimming took 6 bases from V and 15 from J; bases not matched to a gene: 9. CDR3 DNA sequence: TGTGCCAGCAGTTCGGGACAGGGTAATCGGTACTTC. Protein: CASSSGQGNRYF.

This clonotype was detected a few times. The gene calls are TRBV29-1 and TRBJ2-7; D unresolved. The germline V and J ends were trimmed by 0 bases and 2 bases, with 11 bases remaining between them. CDR3 length: 14 amino acids. Germline CDR1 SQVTM, CDR2 ANQGSEA. CDR3 sequence: CSVEDSSDTYEQYF. The DNA for the CDR3 is TGCAGCGTTGAAGATAGCAGCGATACCTACGAGCAGTACTTC.

V is TRBV7-6 and J is TRBJ2-3, with no clear D. Germline CDR1 SGHVS, CDR2 FNYEAQ. Trimming took 2 bases from V and 6 from J, leaving 15 bases between them. CDR3 length equals 15 residues. CDR3 coding DNA: TGTGCCAGCAGCTTATACCCTCCCCCGGAGGATACGCAGTATTTT. Protein sequence: CASSLYPPPEDTQYF.

The V and J genes are TRBV5-4 and TRBJ2-2, with 7 bases that match TRBD2. The CDR3 is made up of 14 amino acids. Germline CDR1 reads SGHNT; CDR2 reads YYREEE (reference sequence). After removal of 8 bases from V and 0 bases from J, the junction contained 4 bases not matched to a gene. Written as DNA, the CDR3 is TGTGCCAGTCCGAGCGGGGCGAACACCGGGGAGCTGTTTTTT. Its protein product is CASPSGANTGELFF.

This clonotype was observed a handful of times. CDR3 in amino acids: CASSSQPDGTGAETQYF. The CDR3 DNA is TGTGCCAGCAGTTCCCAACCCGATGGGACAGGGGCAGAGACCCAGTACTTC. This chain uses TRBV27 with TRBJ2-5; 10 bases match TRBD1. Germline CDR1 and CDR2: MNHEY and SMNVEV (reference sequence). V was pared by 4 bases and J by 4 bases, with 12 bases of the junction left unmatched. The CDR3 loop spans 17 amino acids.

This clonotype was observed many times. V gene TRBV10-3 combines with J gene TRBJ2-5, with no clear D. V lost 7 bases to trimming and J lost 6 bases, with 18 bases between them. CDR1 ENHRY and CDR2 SYGVKD come from the germline V gene. The length of the CDR3 is 14 residues. CDR3 in DNA: TGTGCCATCACCTCGGGCCAAGAAGGACAGACCCAGTACTTC. Its translation is CAITSGQEGQTQYF.

The V and J genes are TRBV20-1 and TRBJ2-3; TRBD2 is a possible D gene (5 bases). This CDR3 is 14 amino acids long. Germline-derived CDR1 and CDR2 are DFQATT and SNEGSKA (reference sequence). V was cut by 5 bases and J by 4 bases, with 16 bases left in between. CDR3 sequence: CSAARDPRADTQYF. DNA for the CDR3: TGCAGTGCTGCCCGGGATCCCCGGGCAGATACGCAGTATTTT.

The V call is TRBV7-9, the J call TRBJ2-5, with D possibly matching TRBD1 (5 bases). CDR1 is SEHNR and CDR2 is FQNEAQ in the germline V gene (reference sequence). The ends were cut back, 8 bases at V and 0 bases at J, with 7 bases in the middle. CDR3 length equals 12 residues. In DNA, the CDR3 is TGTGCCAGCGACAGCTACCAAGAGACCCAGTACTTC. Its protein product is CASDSYQETQYF. Complete variable domain (other parts from reference TRBV7-9 and TRBJ2-5): DTGVSQNPRHKITKRGQNVTFRCDPISEHNRLYWYRQTLGQGPEFLTYFQNEAQLEKSRLLSDRFSAERPKGSFSTLEIQRTEQGDSAMYLCASDSYQETQYFGPGTRLLVL.

The chain is built from TRBV15 and TRBJ1-1, with D perhaps matching TRBD1 (5 bases). Germline V gene lookup returns CDR1 LNHNV and CDR2 YYDKDF (reference sequence). Trimming stripped 1 base from V and 8 bases from J, with 14 bases between. The length of the CDR3 is 14 residues. The CDR3 is CATSRVTGGTEAFF. The CDR3 DNA follows: TGTGCCACCAGCAGAGTCACAGGAGGTACGGAAGCTTTCTTT. The full variable domain, its missing parts supplied by reference TRBV15 and TRBJ1-1, is DAMVIQNPRYQVTQFGKPVTLSCSQTLNHNVMYWYQQKSSQAPKLLFHYYDKDFNNEADTPDNFQSRRPNTSFCFLDIRSPGLGDTAMYLCATSRVTGGTEAFFGQGTRLTVV.

With regard to this clonotype: One end of the junction varies from germline; a read error may be responsible. The CDR3 spells CSASTPDMQYF. The DNA for the CDR3 is TGCAGTGCTTCTACCCCAGATATGCAGTATTTT. The genes are TRBV20-1 and TRBJ2-3; D gene ambiguous. The CDR3 sequence is 11 residues long. CDR1 DFQATT and CDR2 SNEGSKA come from the germline V gene (reference sequence).

This clonotype was seen at least ten times. The chain uses TRBV6-4 and TRBJ2-3; D is uncertain. V lost 9 bases and J 3 bases, leaving 10 bases between the germline ends. Germline V gene data show CDR1 as MRHNA and CDR2 as SNTAGT. The CDR3 has 12 amino acids. CDR3 nucleotides: TGTGCCAGGCGAGAGGCTACAGATACGCAGTATTTT. Protein: CARREATDTQYF.

Ten or more counts support this clonotype. The chain couples TRBV3-1 to TRBJ2-1, with 7 bases matching TRBD1. Per the germline V gene, CDR1 is LGHDT and CDR2 is YNNKEL (reference sequence). Unmatched junction bases numbered 8, after V lost 6 bases and J lost 6 bases. CDR3 length: 14 residues. The CDR3 spells CASRKDRAFNEQFF. The CDR3 bases are TGTGCCAGCAGAAAAGACAGGGCTTTCAATGAGCAGTTCTTC.